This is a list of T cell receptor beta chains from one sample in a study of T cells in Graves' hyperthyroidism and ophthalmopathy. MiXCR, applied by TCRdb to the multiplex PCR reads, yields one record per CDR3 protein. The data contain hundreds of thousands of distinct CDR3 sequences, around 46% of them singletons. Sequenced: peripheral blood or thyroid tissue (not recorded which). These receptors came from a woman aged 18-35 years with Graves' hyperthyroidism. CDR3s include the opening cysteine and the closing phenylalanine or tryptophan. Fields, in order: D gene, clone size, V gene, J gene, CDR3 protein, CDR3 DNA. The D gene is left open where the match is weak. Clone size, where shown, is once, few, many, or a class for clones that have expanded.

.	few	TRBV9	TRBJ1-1	CASSVAGQWDTEAFF	TGTGCCAGCAGCGTAGCAGGGCAGTGGGACACTGAAGCTTTCTTT
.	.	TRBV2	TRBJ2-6	CASSPRSPGANVLTF	TGTGCCAGCTCACCAAGGTCTCCTGGGGCCAACGTCCTGACTTTC
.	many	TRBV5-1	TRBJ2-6	CASSLEGAGANVLTF	TGCGCCAGCAGCTTGGAAGGGGCTGGGGCCAACGTCCTGACTTTC
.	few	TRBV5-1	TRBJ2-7	CASSLEGQYF	TGCGCCAGCAGCTTGGAGGGGCAGTACTTC
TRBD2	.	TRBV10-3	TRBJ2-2	CASGAGESGELFF	TGTGCCTCCGGCGCGGGAGAATCCGGGGAGCTGTTTTTT
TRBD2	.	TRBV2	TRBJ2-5	CASSGPGGRAAGETQYF	TGTGCCAGCAGTGGACCGGGCGGGAGGGCCGCAGGAGAGACCCAGTACTTC
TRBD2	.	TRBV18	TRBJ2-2	CASSPTGGGTGELFF	TGTGCCAGCTCACCAACGGGAGGAGGAACCGGGGAGCTGTTTTTT
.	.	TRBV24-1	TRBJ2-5	CATSDSPEETQYF	TGTGCCACCAGTGATTCGCCAGAAGAGACCCAGTACTTC
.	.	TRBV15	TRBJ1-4	CATSSATEGVKLFF	TGTGCCACCAGCAGCGCGACAGAGGGCGTAAAACTGTTTTTT
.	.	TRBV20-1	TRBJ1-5	CSGGEGSTGGAQHF	TGCAGTGGGGGGGAGGGGTCCACCGGGGGAGCCCAGCATTTT
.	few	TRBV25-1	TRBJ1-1	CATRRGEAEAFF	TGTGCCACTCGGAGGGGAGAGGCTGAAGCTTTCTTT